This T cell receptor (beta chain) was captured by sequencing in a study of T cell repertoires in cytomegalovirus infection. Across the whole study: Researchers turned to recently identified HLA-C-restricted CMV epitopes as well as well-studied HLA-B-restricted ones. Public TCR beta signatures were indicative of both CMV infection and a matching HLA type.

This clonotype was seen a handful of times. Its antigen is undetermined. TCRdb fed the reads into MiXCR, producing one record per CDR3 protein. The profile shows some 800,000 distinct CDR3 sequences, 29% of them singletons. Study-wide results and limits: Cumulative frequency (of public TCR beta family members) identified carriers of CMV plus the relevant HLA. Dominant in the ex vivo response were TCR beta clonotypes restricted by HLA-C and specific for CMV.

CDR3 length equals 14 residues. Trimming at V came to 7 bases and at J to 6 bases, leaving 6 bases not matched to a gene. Germline V lookup: CDR1 SEHNR, CDR2 FQNEAQ (reference sequence). The sequences come from cultured CD8+ T cells from PBMCs, collected from culture after CMV antigen stimulation. This clonotype was obtained from a human donor in good health (CMV status not recorded). Some clones in this sample may be carry-over from other donors' samples. The chain couples TRBV7-9 to TRBJ2-4; 10 positions agree with TRBD2. Here the CDR3 reads CASNRAGGVNIQYF. CDR3 sequence (DNA): TGTGCCAGCAACCGAGCGGGGGGGGTAAACATTCAGTACTTC.